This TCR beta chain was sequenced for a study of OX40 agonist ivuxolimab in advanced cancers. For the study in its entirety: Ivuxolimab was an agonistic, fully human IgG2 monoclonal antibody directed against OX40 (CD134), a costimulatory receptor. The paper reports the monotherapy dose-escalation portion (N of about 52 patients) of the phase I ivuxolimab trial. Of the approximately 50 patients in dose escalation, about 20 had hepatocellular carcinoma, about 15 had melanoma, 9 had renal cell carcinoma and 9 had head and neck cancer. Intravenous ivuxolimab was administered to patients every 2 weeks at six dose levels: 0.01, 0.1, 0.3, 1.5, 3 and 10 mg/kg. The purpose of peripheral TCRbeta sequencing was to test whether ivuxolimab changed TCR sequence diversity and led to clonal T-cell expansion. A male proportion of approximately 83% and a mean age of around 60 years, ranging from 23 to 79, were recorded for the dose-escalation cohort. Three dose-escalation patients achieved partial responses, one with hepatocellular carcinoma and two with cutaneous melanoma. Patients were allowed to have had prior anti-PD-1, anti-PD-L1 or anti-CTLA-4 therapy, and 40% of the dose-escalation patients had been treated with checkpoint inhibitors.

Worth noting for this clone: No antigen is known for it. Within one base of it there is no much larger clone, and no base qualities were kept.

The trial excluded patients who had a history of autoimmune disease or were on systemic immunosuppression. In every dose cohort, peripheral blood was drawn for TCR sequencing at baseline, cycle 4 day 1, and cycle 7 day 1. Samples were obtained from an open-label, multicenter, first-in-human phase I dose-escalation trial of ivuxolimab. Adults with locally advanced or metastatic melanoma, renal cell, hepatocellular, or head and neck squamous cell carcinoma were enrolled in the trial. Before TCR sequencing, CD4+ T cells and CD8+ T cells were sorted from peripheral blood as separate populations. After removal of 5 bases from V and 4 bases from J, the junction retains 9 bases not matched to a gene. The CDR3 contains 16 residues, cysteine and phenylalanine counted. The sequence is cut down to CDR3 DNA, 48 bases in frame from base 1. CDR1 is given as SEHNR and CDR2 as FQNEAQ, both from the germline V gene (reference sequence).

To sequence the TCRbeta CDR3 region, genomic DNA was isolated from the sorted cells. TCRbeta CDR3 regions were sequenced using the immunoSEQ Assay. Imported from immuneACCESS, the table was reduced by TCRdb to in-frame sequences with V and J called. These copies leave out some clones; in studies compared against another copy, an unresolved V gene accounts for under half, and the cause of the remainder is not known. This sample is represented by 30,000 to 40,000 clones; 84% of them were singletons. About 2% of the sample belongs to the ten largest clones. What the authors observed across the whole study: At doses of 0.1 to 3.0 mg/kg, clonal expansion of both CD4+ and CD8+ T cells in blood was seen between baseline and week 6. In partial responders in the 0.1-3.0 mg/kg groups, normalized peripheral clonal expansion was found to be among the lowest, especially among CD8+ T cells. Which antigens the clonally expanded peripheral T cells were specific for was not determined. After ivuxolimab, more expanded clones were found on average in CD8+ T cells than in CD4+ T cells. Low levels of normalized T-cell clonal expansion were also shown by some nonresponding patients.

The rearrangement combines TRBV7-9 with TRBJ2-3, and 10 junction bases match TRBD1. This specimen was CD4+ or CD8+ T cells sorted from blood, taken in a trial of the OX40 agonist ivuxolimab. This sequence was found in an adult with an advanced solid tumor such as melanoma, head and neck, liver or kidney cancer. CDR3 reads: CASSPPRQGAPDTQYF. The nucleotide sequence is TGTGCCAGCAGCCCCCCTCGACAGGGGGCCCCAGATACGCAGTATTTT.